This T cell receptor beta chain was identified in a study of T-cell memory formation after mild COVID-19. This clonotype came up a few times. Using its own MiXCR run on the 5' RACE reads, TCRdb lists one record per CDR3 protein. Of fewer than 200,000 distinct CDR3 sequences listed, 20% to 25% are singletons. The CDR3 is 14 amino acids. Sequencing used PBMCs or a T cell subset sorted from them (not recorded which). The chain carries TRBV21-1 and TRBJ2-5. TRBV21-1 is described as a pseudogene. This TCR was recovered from an adult woman who had mild COVID-19 (a few samples of this study predate the infection). Cell type and time point are not known. CDR3 in amino acids: CASKLSGVRKTQYF. Written as DNA, the CDR3 is TGTGCCAGCAAGCTGAGTGGGGTTAGGAAGACCCAGTACTTC.